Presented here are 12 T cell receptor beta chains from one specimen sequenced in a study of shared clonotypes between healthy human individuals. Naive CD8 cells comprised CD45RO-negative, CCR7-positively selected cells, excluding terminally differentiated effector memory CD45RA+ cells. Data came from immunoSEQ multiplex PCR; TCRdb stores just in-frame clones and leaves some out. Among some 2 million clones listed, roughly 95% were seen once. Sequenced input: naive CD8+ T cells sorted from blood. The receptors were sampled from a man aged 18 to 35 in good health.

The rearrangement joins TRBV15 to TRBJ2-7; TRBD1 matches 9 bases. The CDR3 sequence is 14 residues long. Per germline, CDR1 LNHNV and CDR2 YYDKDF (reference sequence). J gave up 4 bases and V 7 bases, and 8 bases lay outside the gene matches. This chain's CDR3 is CATTPGQGLYEQYF. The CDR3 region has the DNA TGTGCCACCACCCCGGGACAGGGCCTTTACGAGCAGTACTTC.

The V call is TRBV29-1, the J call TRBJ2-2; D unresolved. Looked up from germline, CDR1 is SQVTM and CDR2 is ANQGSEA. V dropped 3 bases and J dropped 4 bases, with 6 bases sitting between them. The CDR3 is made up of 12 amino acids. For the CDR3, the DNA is TGCAGCGTTGATGAAGGCACCGGGGAGCTGTTTTTT. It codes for CSVDEGTGELFF.

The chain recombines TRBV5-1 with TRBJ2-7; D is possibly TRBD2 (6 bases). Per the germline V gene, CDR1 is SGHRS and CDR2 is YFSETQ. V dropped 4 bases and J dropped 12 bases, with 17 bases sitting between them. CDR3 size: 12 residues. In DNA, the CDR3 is TGCGCCAGCAGCCCCAATCGCCGGGAGTGGTACTTC. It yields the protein CASSPNRREWYF.

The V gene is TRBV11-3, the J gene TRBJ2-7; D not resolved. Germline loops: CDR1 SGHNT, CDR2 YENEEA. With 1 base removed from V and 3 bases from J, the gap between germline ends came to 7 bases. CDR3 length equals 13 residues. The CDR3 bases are TGTGCCAGCAGCTTAGGACACAACTACGAGCAGTACTTC. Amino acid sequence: CASSLGHNYEQYF.

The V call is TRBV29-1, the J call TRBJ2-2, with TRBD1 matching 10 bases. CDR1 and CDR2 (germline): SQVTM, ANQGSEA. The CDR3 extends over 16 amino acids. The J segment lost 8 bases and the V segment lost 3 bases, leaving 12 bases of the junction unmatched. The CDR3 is CSVDTGDRGSLGELFF. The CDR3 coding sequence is TGCAGCGTTGATACGGGGGACAGGGGCTCCTTGGGGGAGCTGTTTTTT.

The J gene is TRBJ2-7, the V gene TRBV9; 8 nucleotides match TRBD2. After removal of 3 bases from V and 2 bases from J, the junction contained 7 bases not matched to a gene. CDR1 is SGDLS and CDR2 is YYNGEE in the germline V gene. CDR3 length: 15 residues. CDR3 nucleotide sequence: TGTGCCAGCAGCGAGGGGACTAGTGAGACCTACGAGCAGTACTTC. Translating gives CASSEGTSETYEQYF.

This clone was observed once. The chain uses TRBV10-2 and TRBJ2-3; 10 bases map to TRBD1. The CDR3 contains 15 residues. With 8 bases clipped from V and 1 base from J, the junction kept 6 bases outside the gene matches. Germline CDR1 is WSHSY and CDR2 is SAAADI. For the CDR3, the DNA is TGCGCCAGCGGGGCCGGGACAGGGGGCACAGATACGCAGTATTTT. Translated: CASGAGTGGTDTQYF.

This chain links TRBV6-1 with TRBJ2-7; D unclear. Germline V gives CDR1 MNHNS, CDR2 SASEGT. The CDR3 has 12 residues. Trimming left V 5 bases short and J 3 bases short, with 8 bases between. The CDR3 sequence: CASSRILYEQYF. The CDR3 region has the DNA TGTGCCAGCAGTCGTATACTCTACGAGCAGTACTTC.

CDR3 protein: CASREKGALETQYF. As DNA, the CDR3 is TGTGCCAGCAGAGAGAAGGGGGCATTGGAGACCCAGTACTTC. This chain links TRBV13 with TRBJ2-5; 7 nucleotides agree with TRBD1. V gave up 6 bases and J gave up 5 bases; unmatched junction bases: 9. Germline V gene data show CDR1 as PRHDT and CDR2 as FYEKMQ (reference sequence). The CDR3 sequence is 14 residues long. The full variable domain, completed using reference TRBV13 and TRBJ2-5, is AAGVIQSPRHLIKEKRETATLKCYPIPRHDTVYWYQQGPGQDPQFLISFYEKMQSDKGSIPDRFSAQQFSDYHSELNMSSLELGDSALYFCASREKGALETQYFGPGTRLLVL.

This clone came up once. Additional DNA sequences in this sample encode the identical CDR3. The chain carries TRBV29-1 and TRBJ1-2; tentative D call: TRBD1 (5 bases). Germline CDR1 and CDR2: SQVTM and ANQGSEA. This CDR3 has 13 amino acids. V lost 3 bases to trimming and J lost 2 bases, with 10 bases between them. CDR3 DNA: TGCAGCGTTGAGGGGCGCTTGAACTATGGCTACACCTTC. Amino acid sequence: CSVEGRLNYGYTF.

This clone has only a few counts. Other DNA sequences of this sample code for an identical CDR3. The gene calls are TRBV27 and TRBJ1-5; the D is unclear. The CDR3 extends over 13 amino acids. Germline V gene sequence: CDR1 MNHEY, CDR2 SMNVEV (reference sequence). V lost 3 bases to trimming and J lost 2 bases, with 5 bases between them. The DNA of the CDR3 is TGTGCCAGCAGTTTCACTGGCAATCAGCCCCAGCATTTT. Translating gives CASSFTGNQPQHF.

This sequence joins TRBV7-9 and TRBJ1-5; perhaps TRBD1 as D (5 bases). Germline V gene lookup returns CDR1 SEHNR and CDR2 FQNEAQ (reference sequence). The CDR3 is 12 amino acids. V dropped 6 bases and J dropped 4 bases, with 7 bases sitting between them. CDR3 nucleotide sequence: TGTGCCAGCAGTGCAGGGAATCAGCCCCAGCATTTT. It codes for CASSAGNQPQHF.